Listed below are T cell receptor beta chains from one sample, sequenced in a study of glioma-infiltrating T cells. One entry per CDR3 protein, called by TCRdb with MiXCR from the multiplex PCR reads. The data show about 140,000 distinct CDR3 sequences, more than 35% seen once. The sample consisted of glioma tissue, nonneoplastic brain tissue, or PBMCs (not recorded which). The receptor source for this set is a human donor with low-grade glioma or glioblastoma, undergoing nonglioma brain surgery, or in good health (not recorded which). CDR3s include the opening cysteine and the closing phenylalanine or tryptophan. Each record gives: CDR3 DNA, CDR3 protein, D gene, J gene, clone size, V gene. D genes are given only for firm matches. Only some rows state a clone size, as once, few, many or a class for expanded clones.

cdr3_nt: TGTGCCAGCAGCTTAGGACAGTATTATGAGACCCAGTACTTC; cdr3_aa: CASSLGQYYETQYF; d_call: NA; j_call: TRBJ2-5; clone_size: NA; v_call: TRBV7-6
cdr3_nt: TGTGCCAGCAAGGTTAGCGGGAGTACAGATACGCAGTATTTT; cdr3_aa: CASKVSGSTDTQYF; d_call: TRBD2; j_call: TRBJ2-3; clone_size: NA; v_call: TRBV2
cdr3_nt: TGTGCCGCCGGCGGGACTACGCAAGAGACCCAGTACTTC; cdr3_aa: CAAGGTTQETQYF; d_call: TRBD2; j_call: TRBJ2-5; clone_size: few; v_call: TRBV10-2
cdr3_nt: TGCGCCAGCAGCCAAGATTCACCGAGCGACTACGAGCAGTACTTC; cdr3_aa: CASSQDSPSDYEQYF; d_call: NA; j_call: TRBJ2-7; clone_size: NA; v_call: TRBV4-1
cdr3_nt: TGTGCCAGCAGTTTTGGGCAGGGATCTGCGAACACTGAAGCTTTCTTT; cdr3_aa: CASSFGQGSANTEAFF; d_call: NA; j_call: TRBJ1-1; clone_size: NA; v_call: TRBV12-3/TRBV12-4
cdr3_nt: TGTGCCAGCAGCCAAACTAGCTCCCGGGAGACCCAGTACTTC; cdr3_aa: CASSQTSSRETQYF; d_call: NA; j_call: TRBJ2-5; clone_size: NA; v_call: TRBV7-2
cdr3_nt: TGTGCAAGTCGCCCCTATGCTTTCTTT; cdr3_aa: CASRPYAFF; d_call: NA; j_call: TRBJ1-1; clone_size: NA; v_call: TRBV12-2
cdr3_nt: TGTGCCAGCAGCCGGGCCCTGAACACTGAAGCTTTCTTT; cdr3_aa: CASSRALNTEAFF; d_call: NA; j_call: TRBJ1-1; clone_size: NA; v_call: TRBV14
cdr3_nt: TGTGCCAGCAGCTCACAGGGAGGCACAGATACGCAGTATTTT; cdr3_aa: CASSSQGGTDTQYF; d_call: NA; j_call: TRBJ2-3; clone_size: NA; v_call: TRBV7-2
cdr3_nt: TGTGCCAGCTCACCGCGGCAGGGACAGATTTTCTATGGCTACACCTTC; cdr3_aa: CASSPRQGQIFYGYTF; d_call: TRBD1; j_call: TRBJ1-2; clone_size: few; v_call: TRBV18
cdr3_nt: TGTGCCAGCAGTTACTCTGAGGGTCGGCCTGGCTACACCTTC; cdr3_aa: CASSYSEGRPGYTF; d_call: NA; j_call: TRBJ1-2; clone_size: few; v_call: TRBV6-6
cdr3_nt: TGCAGCGTTGAAGAAGGGACTAGCTACGAGCAGTACTTC; cdr3_aa: CSVEEGTSYEQYF; d_call: TRBD2; j_call: TRBJ2-7; clone_size: NA; v_call: TRBV29-1
cdr3_nt: TGTGCCAGCAGCTTTGGGACAGCTAACACTGAAGCTTTCTTT; cdr3_aa: CASSFGTANTEAFF; d_call: TRBD1; j_call: TRBJ1-1; clone_size: few; v_call: TRBV7-8
cdr3_nt: TGCGCCAGCAGCCAAGGGGGCGGCGGCCCCTACGAGCAGTACTTC; cdr3_aa: CASSQGGGGPYEQYF; d_call: NA; j_call: TRBJ2-7; clone_size: once; v_call: TRBV4-1
cdr3_nt: TGTGCCAGCAGTGTCGGTCTGGACAGTCGGTACGAGACCCAGTACTTC; cdr3_aa: CASSVGLDSRYETQYF; d_call: NA; j_call: TRBJ2-5; clone_size: few; v_call: TRBV25-1
cdr3_nt: TGCGCCAGCAGCCCCGTGACGGGAGTGACAGATACGCAGTATTTT; cdr3_aa: CASSPVTGVTDTQYF; d_call: NA; j_call: TRBJ2-3; clone_size: NA; v_call: TRBV10-1
cdr3_nt: TGTGCCAGCAGTGGGACAGGGGTCGAGACCCAGTACTTC; cdr3_aa: CASSGTGVETQYF; d_call: TRBD1; j_call: TRBJ2-5; clone_size: few; v_call: TRBV6-1
cdr3_nt: TGTGCCAGCAGTTTATGGGGGGTTGACTACGAGCAGTACTTC; cdr3_aa: CASSLWGVDYEQYF; d_call: NA; j_call: TRBJ2-7; clone_size: few; v_call: TRBV28
cdr3_nt: TGTGCCAGCAGCCGTAACCCAACGGGGCAGCAAGAGACCCAGTACTTC; cdr3_aa: CASSRNPTGQQETQYF; d_call: NA; j_call: TRBJ2-5; clone_size: few; v_call: TRBV7-9
cdr3_nt: TGTGCCAGCACTCAAGCGGGAGTAAACACCGGGGAGCTGTTTTTT; cdr3_aa: CASTQAGVNTGELFF; d_call: TRBD2; j_call: TRBJ2-2; clone_size: few; v_call: TRBV6-2/TRBV6-3